The clone carrying this TCR beta chain was counted once. The repertoire was sequenced with immunoSEQ multiplex PCR; TCRdb's copy has only in-frame clones and lacks some. Seen here are about 370,000 clones, around 87% observed once, and the top ten hold more than 0.8%. Trimming took 6 bases from V and 7 from J, leaving 9 bases between them. The CDR3 runs to 12 residues. The germline CDR1 and CDR2 sequences are LNHDA and SQIVND (reference sequence). These data belong to a study of blood T cell repertoires in COVID-19. The participants were between 18 and 89 years old and came from roughly 24 US areas. V and J are TRBV19 and TRBJ2-2, with D perhaps TRBD2 (5 bases). Sequenced material: PBMCs or T cells enriched from blood (not recorded which). This sequence originates from a man younger than 35 who had recovered from COVID-19. Here the CDR3 DNA reads TGTGCCAGTAGCCCTCGGGGCGGGGAGCTGTTTTTT. It translates to CASSPRGGELFF.